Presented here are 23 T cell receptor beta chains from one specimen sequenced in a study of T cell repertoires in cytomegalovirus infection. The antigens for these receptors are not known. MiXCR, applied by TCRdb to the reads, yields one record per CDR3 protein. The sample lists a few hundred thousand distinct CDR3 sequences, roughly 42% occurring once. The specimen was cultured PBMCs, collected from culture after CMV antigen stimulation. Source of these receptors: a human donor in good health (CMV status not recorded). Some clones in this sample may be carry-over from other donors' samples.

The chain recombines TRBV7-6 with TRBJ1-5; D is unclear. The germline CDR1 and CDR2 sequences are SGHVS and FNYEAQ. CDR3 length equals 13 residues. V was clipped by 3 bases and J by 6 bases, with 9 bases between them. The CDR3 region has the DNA TGTGCCAGCAGCTTGGGCCTTAGTCAGCCCCAGCATTTT. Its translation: CASSLGLSQPQHF.

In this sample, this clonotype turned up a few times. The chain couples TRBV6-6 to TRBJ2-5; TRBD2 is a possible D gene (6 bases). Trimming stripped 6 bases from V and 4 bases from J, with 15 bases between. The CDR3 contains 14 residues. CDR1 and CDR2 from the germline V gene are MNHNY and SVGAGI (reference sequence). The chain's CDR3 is CASRTSRGGETQYF. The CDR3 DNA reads TGTGCCAGCAGAACTAGCAGAGGAGGAGAGACCCAGTACTTC.

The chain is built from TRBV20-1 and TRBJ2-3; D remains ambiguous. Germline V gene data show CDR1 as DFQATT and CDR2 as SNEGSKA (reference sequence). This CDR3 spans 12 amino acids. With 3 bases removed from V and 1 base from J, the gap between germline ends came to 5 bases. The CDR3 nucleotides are TGCAGTGCTAGTTTCGGCACAGATACGCAGTATTTT. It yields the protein CSASFGTDTQYF.

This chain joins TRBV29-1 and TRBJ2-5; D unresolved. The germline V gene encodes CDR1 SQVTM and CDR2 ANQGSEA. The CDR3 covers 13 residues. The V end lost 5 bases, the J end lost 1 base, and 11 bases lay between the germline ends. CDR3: CSVSALSQETQYF. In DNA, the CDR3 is TGCAGCGTTTCCGCCTTAAGCCAAGAGACCCAGTACTTC.

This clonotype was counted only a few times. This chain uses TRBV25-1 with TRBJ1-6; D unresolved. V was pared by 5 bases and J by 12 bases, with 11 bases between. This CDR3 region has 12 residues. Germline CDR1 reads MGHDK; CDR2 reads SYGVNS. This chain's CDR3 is CASSQVGGPLHF. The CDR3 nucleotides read TGTGCCAGCAGTCAAGTGGGAGGACCCCTCCACTTT.

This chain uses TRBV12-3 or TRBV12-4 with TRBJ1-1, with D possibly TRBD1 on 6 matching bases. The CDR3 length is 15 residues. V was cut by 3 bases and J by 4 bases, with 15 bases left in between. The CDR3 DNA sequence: TGTGCCAGCAGTTTGCCCTTAGGGGGAGGCACTGAAGCTTTCTTT. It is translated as CASSLPLGGGTEAFF.

The CDR3 DNA sequence: TGCAGTGCTAGAGATTCGAGTGGCGGCTACACCTTC. Translation: CSARDSSGGYTF. V is TRBV20-1 and J is TRBJ1-2, with D hard to call. CDR1 DFQATT and CDR2 SNEGSKA come from the germline V gene (reference sequence). Trimming left V 0 bases short and J 8 bases short, with 10 bases between. The CDR3 spans 12 residues.

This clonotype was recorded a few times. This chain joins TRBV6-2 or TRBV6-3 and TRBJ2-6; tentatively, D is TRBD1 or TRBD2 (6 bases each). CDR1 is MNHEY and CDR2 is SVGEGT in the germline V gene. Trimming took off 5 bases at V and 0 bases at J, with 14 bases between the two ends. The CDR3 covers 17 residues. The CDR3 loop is CASSHWGAISGANVLTF. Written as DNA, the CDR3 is TGTGCCAGCAGTCACTGGGGGGCGATCTCTGGGGCCAACGTCCTGACTTTC.

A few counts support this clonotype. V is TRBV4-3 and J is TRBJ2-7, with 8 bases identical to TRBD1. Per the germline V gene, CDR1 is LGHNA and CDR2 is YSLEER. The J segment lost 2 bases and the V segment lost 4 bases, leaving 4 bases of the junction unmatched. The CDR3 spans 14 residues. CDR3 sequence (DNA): TGCGCCAGCAGCCGGGACAGGAATACCTACGAGCAGTACTTC. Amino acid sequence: CASSRDRNTYEQYF.

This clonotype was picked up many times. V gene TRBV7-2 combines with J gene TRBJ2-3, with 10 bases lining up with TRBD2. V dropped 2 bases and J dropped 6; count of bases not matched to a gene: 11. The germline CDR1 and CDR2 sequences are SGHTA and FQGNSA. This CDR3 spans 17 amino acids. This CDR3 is CASSLSRGAGGPDTQYF. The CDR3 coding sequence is TGTGCCAGCAGCTTATCTAGGGGAGCGGGAGGGCCGGATACGCAGTATTTT.

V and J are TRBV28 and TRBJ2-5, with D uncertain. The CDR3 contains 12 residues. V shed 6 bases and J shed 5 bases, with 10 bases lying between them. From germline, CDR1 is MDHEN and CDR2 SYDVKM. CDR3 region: CASSHRWETQYF. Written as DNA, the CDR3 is TGTGCCAGCAGCCACCGGTGGGAGACCCAGTACTTC.

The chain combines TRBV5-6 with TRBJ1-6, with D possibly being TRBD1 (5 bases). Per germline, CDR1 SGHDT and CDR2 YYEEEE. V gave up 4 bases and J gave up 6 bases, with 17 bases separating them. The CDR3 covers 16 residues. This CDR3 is CASSLPTGGLNSPLHF. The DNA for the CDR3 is TGTGCCAGCAGCCTACCCACGGGGGGTCTTAATTCACCCCTCCACTTT.

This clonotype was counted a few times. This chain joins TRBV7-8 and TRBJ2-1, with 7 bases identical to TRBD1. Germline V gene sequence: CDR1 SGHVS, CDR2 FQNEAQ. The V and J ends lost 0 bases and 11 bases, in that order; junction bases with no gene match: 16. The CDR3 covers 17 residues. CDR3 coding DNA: TGTGCCAGCAGCTTAGCAGCCCCGGGAAGGGGGCCCGATCAGCAGTTCTTC. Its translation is CASSLAAPGRGPDQQFF.

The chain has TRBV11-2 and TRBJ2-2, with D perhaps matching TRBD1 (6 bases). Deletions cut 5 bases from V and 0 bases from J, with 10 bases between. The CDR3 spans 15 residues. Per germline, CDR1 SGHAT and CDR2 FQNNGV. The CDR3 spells CASSLQGSNTGELFF. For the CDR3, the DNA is TGTGCCAGCAGCCTTCAGGGGTCGAACACCGGGGAGCTGTTTTTT.

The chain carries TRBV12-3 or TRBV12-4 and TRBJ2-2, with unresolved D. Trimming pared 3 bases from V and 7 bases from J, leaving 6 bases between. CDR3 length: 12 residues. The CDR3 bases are TGTGCCAGCAGTTTGAGCAACGGGGAGCTGTTTTTT. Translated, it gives CASSLSNGELFF.

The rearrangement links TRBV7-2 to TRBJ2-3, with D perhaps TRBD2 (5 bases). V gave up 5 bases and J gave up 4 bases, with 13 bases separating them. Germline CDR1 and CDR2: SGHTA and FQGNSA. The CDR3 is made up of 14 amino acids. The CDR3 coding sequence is TGTGCCAGCAGCCAAGCGGTTCATTCAGATACGCAGTATTTT. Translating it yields CASSQAVHSDTQYF.

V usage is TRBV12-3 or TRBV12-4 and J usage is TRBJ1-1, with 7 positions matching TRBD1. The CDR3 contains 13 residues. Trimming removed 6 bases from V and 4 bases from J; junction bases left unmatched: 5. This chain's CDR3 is CASRATGSTEAFF. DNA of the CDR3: TGTGCCAGCAGAGCGACAGGGTCCACTGAAGCTTTCTTT.

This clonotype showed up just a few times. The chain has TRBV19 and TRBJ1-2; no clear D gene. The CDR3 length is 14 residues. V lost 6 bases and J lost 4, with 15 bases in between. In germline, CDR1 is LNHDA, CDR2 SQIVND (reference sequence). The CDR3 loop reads CASRLSGISYGYTF. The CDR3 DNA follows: TGTGCCAGTAGATTAAGCGGGATCTCCTATGGCTACACCTTC.

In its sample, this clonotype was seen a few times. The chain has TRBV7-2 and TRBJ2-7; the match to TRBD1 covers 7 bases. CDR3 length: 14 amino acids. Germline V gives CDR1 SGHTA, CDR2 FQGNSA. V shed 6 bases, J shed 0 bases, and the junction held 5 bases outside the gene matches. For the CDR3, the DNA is TGTGCCAGCAGAGAGAGGGGGCACTCCTACGAGCAGTACTTC. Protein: CASRERGHSYEQYF.

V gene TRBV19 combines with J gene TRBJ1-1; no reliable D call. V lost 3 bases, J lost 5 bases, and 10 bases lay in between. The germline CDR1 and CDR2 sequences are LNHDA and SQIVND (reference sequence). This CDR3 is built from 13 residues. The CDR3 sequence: CASSIISPTEAFF. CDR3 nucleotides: TGTGCCAGTAGTATTATCAGCCCTACTGAAGCTTTCTTT.

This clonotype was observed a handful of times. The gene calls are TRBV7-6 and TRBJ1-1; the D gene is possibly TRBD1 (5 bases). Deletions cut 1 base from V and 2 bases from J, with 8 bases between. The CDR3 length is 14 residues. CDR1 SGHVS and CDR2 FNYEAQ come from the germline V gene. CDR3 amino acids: CASSLVGDNTEAFF. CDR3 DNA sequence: TGTGCCAGCAGCTTAGTAGGGGATAACACTGAAGCTTTCTTT. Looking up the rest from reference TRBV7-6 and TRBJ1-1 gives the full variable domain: GAGVSQSPRYKVTKRGQDVALRCDPISGHVSLYWYRQALGQGPEFLTYFNYEAQQDKSGLPNDRFSAERPEGSISTLTIQRTEQRDSAMYRCASSLVGDNTEAFFGQGTRLTVV.

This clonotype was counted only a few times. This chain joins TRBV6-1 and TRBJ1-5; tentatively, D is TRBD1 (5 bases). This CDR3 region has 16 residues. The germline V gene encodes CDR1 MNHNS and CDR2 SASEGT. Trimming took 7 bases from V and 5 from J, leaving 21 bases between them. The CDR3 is CASIKGEGVTDQPQHF. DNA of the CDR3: TGTGCCAGCATCAAAGGGGAAGGGGTTACGGATCAGCCCCAGCATTTT.

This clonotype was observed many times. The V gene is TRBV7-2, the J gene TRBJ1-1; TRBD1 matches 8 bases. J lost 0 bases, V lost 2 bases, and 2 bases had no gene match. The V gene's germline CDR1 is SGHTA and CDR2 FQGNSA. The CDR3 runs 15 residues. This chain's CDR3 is CASSLQGALNTEAFF. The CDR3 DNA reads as TGTGCCAGCAGCTTACAGGGGGCTTTGAACACTGAAGCTTTCTTT. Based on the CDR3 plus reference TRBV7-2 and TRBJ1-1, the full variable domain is GAGVSQSPSNKVTEKGKDVELRCDPISGHTALYWYRQSLGQGLEFLIYFQGNSAPDKSGLPSDRFSAERTGGSVSTLTIQRTQQEDSAVYLCASSLQGALNTEAFFGQGTRLTVV.